A single sample is the source of the 9 T cell receptor beta chains below, sequenced in a study of identical twins. TCRdb ran MiXCR on the 5' RACE reads and lists one entry per CDR3 protein. The sample has about 430,000 distinct CDR3 sequences; about a fifth are singletons. The specimen sequenced was naive T cells sorted from blood. All receptors derive from a man in his fifties or sixties in good health.

This clonotype has just a few counts. The chain combines TRBV29-1 with TRBJ2-1; TRBD2 matches at 8 bases. Germline loops: CDR1 SQVTM, CDR2 ANQGSEA. J lost 3 bases, V lost 0 bases, and 1 base had no gene match. The CDR3 extends over 14 amino acids. The CDR3 reads CSVEDLAGYNEQFF. CDR3 nucleotide sequence: TGCAGCGTTGAAGACCTAGCGGGCTACAATGAGCAGTTCTTC.

CDR3 sequence (DNA): TGCAGTGCCCCGGAGTCAGGGATGGGAAACACCATATATTTT. It specifies CSAPESGMGNTIYF. The rearrangement links TRBV20-1 to TRBJ1-3; weak D call: TRBD1 (5 bases). The germline V and J ends were trimmed by 6 bases and 4 bases, with 16 bases remaining between them. In germline, CDR1 is DFQATT, CDR2 SNEGSKA (reference sequence). This CDR3 comprises 14 residues.

The V call is TRBV6-1, the J call TRBJ2-7, with D possibly matching TRBD2 (5 bases). Trimming left V 6 bases short and J 3 bases short, with 15 bases between. Germline CDR1 and CDR2: MNHNS and SASEGT. This CDR3 spans 14 amino acids. The CDR3: CASRHDYQNYEQYF. CDR3 sequence (DNA): TGTGCCAGCAGACACGACTACCAAAACTACGAGCAGTACTTC.

The V gene is TRBV11-2, the J gene TRBJ2-3; the match to TRBD2 covers 13 bases. This CDR3 is built from 19 residues. Germline V gene sequence: CDR1 SGHAT, CDR2 FQNNGV. V lost 4 bases, J lost 3 bases, and 13 bases stayed unmatched. The chain's CDR3 is CASSSTGGTSGTWTDTQYF. The DNA of the CDR3 is TGTGCCAGCAGCTCGACGGGCGGGACTAGCGGGACATGGACAGATACGCAGTATTTT.

A few counts support this clonotype. This chain connects TRBV6-5 to TRBJ1-2; D possibly corresponds to TRBD1 (5 bases). V was cut by 2 bases and J by 8 bases, with 12 bases left in between. Germline CDR1 MNHEY, CDR2 SVGAGI. This CDR3 has 13 amino acids. CDR3 region: CASSYDSFWGYTF. DNA of the CDR3: TGTGCCAGCAGTTACGACAGCTTCTGGGGCTACACCTTC.

This clonotype was counted only a few times. The chain recombines TRBV5-5 with TRBJ2-2; 9 bases line up with TRBD2. This CDR3 comprises 15 residues. Germline CDR1 SGHKS, CDR2 YYEKEE (reference sequence). V shed 0 bases, J shed 6 bases, and the junction held 3 bases outside the gene matches. The CDR3 nucleotides read TGTGCCAGCAGCTTGGCAGCGGGGGGCCCCGGGGAGCTGTTTTTT. Translated: CASSLAAGGPGELFF.

The V and J genes are TRBV27 and TRBJ2-2; 10 nucleotides agree with TRBD2. With V trimmed by 5 bases and J by 6 bases, 3 bases remained unmatched. The CDR3 is 14 residues long. Per germline, CDR1 MNHEY and CDR2 SMNVEV (reference sequence). CDR3 sequence reads: CASSPGLAPGELFF. The CDR3 DNA follows: TGTGCCAGCAGTCCGGGACTAGCGCCCGGGGAGCTGTTTTTT.

Concerning this clonotype itself: This may be a read error, as it is one base from a much larger clone. The chain carries TRBV2 and TRBJ2-3; D is ambiguous. This CDR3 has 15 amino acids. V was trimmed by 1 base and J by 1 base, leaving 9 bases between them. Germline loops: CDR1 SNHLY, CDR2 FYNNEI. This CDR3 reads CASSEVGTGTDTQYF. The CDR3 DNA reads TGTGCCAGCAGTGAAGTGGGCACTGGCACAGATACGCAGTATTTT.

This clonotype was seen once. The V and J genes are TRBV5-1 and TRBJ1-1; no clear D gene. There are 14 residues in the CDR3. In germline, CDR1 is SGHRS, CDR2 YFSETQ. In DNA form, the CDR3 reads TGCACAAGCAGAGCACGGGCCAAAGGCGTGGTGATCTTCTTT. Residues: CTSRARAKGVVIFF.